Listed below are T cell receptor beta chains from one sample, sequenced in a study of blood T cell repertoires in COVID-19. Sequencing was performed with immunoSEQ multiplex PCR; in TCRdb, only in-frame clones are kept and a portion is missing. The sample holds hundreds of thousands of clones, around 88% seen once. Sequenced: peripheral blood. These receptors were collected from a man at least 80 years old with acute or convalescent COVID-19. The CDR3 runs from the conserved cysteine through the conserved F or W. The D gene is left open where the match is weak. Expanded clones get a size class; other rows say once, few or many, or leave the size out.

j_call v_call clone_size cdr3_length d_call cdr3_nt cdr3_aa
TRBJ1-3 TRBV5-6 - 14 - TGTGCCAGCAGCTCCCTACGTGGTGGAAACACCATATATTTT CASSSLRGGNTIYF
TRBJ2-5 TRBV5-1 - 14 TRBD1 TGCGCCAGCAGCAAGGACAGGGTTCAAGAGACCCAGTACTTC CASSKDRVQETQYF
TRBJ2-3 TRBV6-5 few 16 TRBD2 TGTGCCAGCAGTTACTTTAGCGGGAGTGGTACAGATACGCAGTATTTT CASSYFSGSGTDTQYF
TRBJ2-7 TRBV4-1 - 15 TRBD1 TGCGCCAGCAGCCACGGACAGGGAGCTGTCTACGAGCAGTACTTC CASSHGQGAVYEQYF
TRBJ2-3 TRBV7-8 - 14 - TGTGCCACCTCGGACTCTTCTAGCACAGATACGCAGTATTTT CATSDSSSTDTQYF
TRBJ2-1 TRBV19 few 15 TRBD2 TGTGCCAGTAGTATCCGGACTAGCGGGATCAATGAGCAGTTCTTC CASSIRTSGINEQFF
TRBJ1-5 TRBV5-1 - 14 TRBD1 TGCGCCAGCAGCTTGGGCAGGGGGGATCAGCCCCAGCATTTT CASSLGRGDQPQHF
TRBJ2-5 TRBV4-1 once 15 TRBD2 TGCGCCAGCAGCCAAGATAATCTAGCGGTAGAGACCCAGTACTTC CASSQDNLAVETQYF
TRBJ2-1 TRBV6-5 - 15 - TGTGCCAGCAGTCGGACAGATGTATCATACAATGAGCAGTTCTTC CASSRTDVSYNEQFF
TRBJ1-5 TRBV4-1 - 16 - TGCGCCAGCAGCCAAGACTTCTTCGGTCCGAATCAGCCCCAGCATTTT CASSQDFFGPNQPQHF
TRBJ2-7 TRBV4-2 - 19 TRBD2 TGTGCCAGCAGCCAAGAAGGAGCGGGAGGGCTTGATTTCCTACGAGTGCAGTACTTC CASSQEGAGGLDFLRVQYF